Presented here are 11 T cell receptor beta chains from one specimen sequenced in a study of T-cell reconstitution after alpha-beta-depleted transplantation in children. TCRbeta library preparation incorporated unique molecular identifiers. One entry per CDR3 protein results from TCRdb running MiXCR on the PCR reads. The sample has about 580,000 distinct CDR3 sequences; 20% to 30% are singletons. The specimen comprised PBMCs, sampled before TCRalphabeta/CD19-depleted stem cell transplant. The origin of the receptors is a boy in the first two years of life with Wiskott-Aldrich syndrome, due to receive a stem cell transplant.

This sequence joins TRBV7-9 and TRBJ2-1; possibly TRBD1 for D (7 bases). Germline V gene lookup returns CDR1 SEHNR and CDR2 FQNEAQ (reference sequence). CDR3 size: 15 residues. The V gene lost 3 bases and the J gene lost 4 bases, with 13 bases spanning the gap. The chain's CDR3 is CASSFRGDFYNEQFF. The CDR3 bases are TGTGCCAGCAGCTTCAGGGGGGATTTTTACAATGAGCAGTTCTTC. Filled out from reference TRBV7-9 and TRBJ2-1, the complete variable domain reads DTGVSQNPRHKITKRGQNVTFRCDPISEHNRLYWYRQTLGQGPEFLTYFQNEAQLEKSRLLSDRFSAERPKGSFSTLEIQRTEQGDSAMYLCASSFRGDFYNEQFFGPGTRLTVL.

On this clonotype: A junction end diverges from the germline sequence, so it may reflect a read error. The chain joins TRBV5-1 to TRBJ2-1; 12 bases fit TRBD2. CDR1 SGHRS and CDR2 YFSETQ come from the germline V gene. The CDR3 sequence is 18 residues long. The chain's CDR3 is CASSGLAGGEEHINGQFF. CDR3 in DNA: TGCGCCAGCAGCGGTCTAGCGGGAGGGGAAGAACACATCAATGGGCAGTTCTTC.

The rearrangement links TRBV20-1 to TRBJ2-7; D is unclear. The V gene's germline CDR1 is DFQATT and CDR2 SNEGSKA (reference sequence). The V and J ends lost 6 bases and 2 bases respectively, with 17 bases between them. The CDR3 is 14 residues long. CDR3 loop: CSARSSRGTYEQYF. CDR3 in DNA: TGCAGTGCCAGGAGTAGCCGCGGAACCTACGAGCAGTACTTC.

This clonotype has a handful of counts. The gene calls are TRBV24-1 and TRBJ2-4; no definite D call. The CDR3 is made up of 13 amino acids. V dropped 3 bases and J dropped 6 bases, with 8 bases sitting between them. Germline values: CDR1 KGHDR, CDR2 SFDVKD. CDR3 sequence (DNA): TGTGCCACCAGTGATGAGGCCCGAAACATTCAGTACTTC. Its translation is CATSDEARNIQYF.

The count of this clonotype is one. This chain uses TRBV5-1 with TRBJ2-6, with 7 nucleotides matching TRBD1. V lost 2 bases, J lost 0 bases, and 11 bases stayed unmatched. The germline CDR1 and CDR2 sequences are SGHRS and YFSETQ. The CDR3 contains 19 residues. In nucleotides, the CDR3 is TGCGCCAGCAGCTTAAAAGGGGACAGTCTCCTCTCTGGGGCCAACGTCCTGACTTTC. It specifies CASSLKGDSLLSGANVLTF.

This clonotype was found a few times. The J gene is TRBJ2-2, the V gene TRBV11-2, with 9 bases identical to TRBD2. This CDR3 is 17 amino acids long. CDR1 and CDR2 (germline): SGHAT, FQNNGV. The trim removed 1 base at V and 2 bases at J, leaving 5 bases unmatched. CDR3 loop: CASSLGLAGLNTGELFF. The CDR3, as DNA: TGTGCCAGCAGCTTAGGCCTAGCGGGACTAAACACCGGGGAGCTGTTTTTT.

This clonotype turned up a few times. The chain joins TRBV5-1 to TRBJ2-7; 10 nucleotides line up with TRBD2. The CDR3 is 15 residues long. The V gene's germline CDR1 is SGHRS and CDR2 YFSETQ. V trimming: 4 bases; J trimming: 4 bases; junction bases outside the gene matches: 8. The CDR3 sequence is CASSRGVAGGYEQYF. CDR3 DNA: TGCGCCAGCAGCCGGGGAGTAGCGGGAGGATACGAGCAGTACTTC.

The rearrangement uses TRBV5-1 and TRBJ2-5; D possibly uses TRBD1 or TRBD2 (5 bases each). There are 15 residues in the CDR3. V gave up 0 bases and J gave up 3 bases, with 12 bases separating them. Looked up from germline, CDR1 is SGHRS and CDR2 is YFSETQ. CDR3: CASSLGPRGEETQYF. The CDR3 coding sequence is TGCGCCAGCAGCTTGGGCCCTAGGGGAGAAGAGACCCAGTACTTC.

This clonotype has a handful of counts. The rearrangement uses TRBV6-5 and TRBJ2-3, with a tentative D call TRBD2 (6 bases). CDR1 is MNHEY, CDR2 SVGAGI, per germline. The CDR3 totals 14 residues. The V end lost 0 bases, the J end lost 6 bases, and 10 bases lay between the germline ends. CDR3 loop: CASSYSDRGDTQYF. CDR3 in DNA: TGTGCCAGCAGTTACTCGGATCGGGGGGATACGCAGTATTTT.

This clonotype was observed a handful of times. The chain couples TRBV6-5 to TRBJ2-1; D is ambiguous. V was shortened by 0 bases and J by 8 bases, with 11 bases between the two germline ends. The CDR3 has 14 residues. The germline gives CDR1 MNHEY, CDR2 SVGAGI. The CDR3 region is CASSYSGYLHEQFF. In DNA form, the CDR3 reads TGTGCCAGCAGTTACTCGGGCTATTTACATGAGCAGTTCTTC.

This clonotype was seen more than once but under ten times. The genes are TRBV5-1 and TRBJ2-3; 9 nucleotides align to TRBD2. J lost 4 bases, V lost 1 base, and 4 bases had no gene match. The CDR3 covers 15 residues. Germline values: CDR1 SGHRS, CDR2 YFSETQ. CDR3 sequence reads: CASSLRQREADTQYF. CDR3 DNA: TGCGCCAGCAGCTTGAGACAGCGGGAGGCAGATACGCAGTATTTT.